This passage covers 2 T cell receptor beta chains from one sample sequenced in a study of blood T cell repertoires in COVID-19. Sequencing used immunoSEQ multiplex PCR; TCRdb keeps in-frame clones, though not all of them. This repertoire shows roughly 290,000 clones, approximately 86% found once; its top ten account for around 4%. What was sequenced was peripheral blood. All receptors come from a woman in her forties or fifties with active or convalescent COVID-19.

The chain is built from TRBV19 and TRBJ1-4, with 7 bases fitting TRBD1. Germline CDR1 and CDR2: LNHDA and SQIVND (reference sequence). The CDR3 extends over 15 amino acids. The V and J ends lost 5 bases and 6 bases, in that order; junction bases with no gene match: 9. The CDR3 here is CASSPPGGLYEKLFF. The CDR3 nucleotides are TGTGCCAGTAGTCCCCCAGGGGGGCTTTATGAAAAACTGTTTTTT.

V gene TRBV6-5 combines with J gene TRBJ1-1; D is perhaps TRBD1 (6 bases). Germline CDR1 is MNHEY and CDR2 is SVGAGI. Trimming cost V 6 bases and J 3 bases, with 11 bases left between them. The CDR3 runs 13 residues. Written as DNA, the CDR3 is TGTGCCAGCAGGACAGGATCCGACACTGAAGCTTTCTTT. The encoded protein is CASRTGSDTEAFF.